A single sample is the source of the 4 T cell receptor beta chains below, sequenced in a study of blood T cell repertoires in COVID-19. Produced via immunoSEQ multiplex PCR; TCRdb's table is partial and in-frame only. Here the sample spans approximately 98,000 clones, roughly 82% being singletons. The specimen sequenced was peripheral blood. These receptors were obtained from a man older than 75 with acute or convalescent COVID-19.

V is TRBV30 and J is TRBJ2-7, with a tentative D call TRBD1 (6 bases). In germline, CDR1 is GTSNPN, CDR2 SVGIG (reference sequence). The V end was cut by 6 bases, the J end by 3 bases, with 6 bases between. This CDR3 has 10 residues. CDR3 residues: CACRGYEQYF. For the CDR3, the DNA is TGTGCCTGCAGGGGCTACGAGCAGTACTTC.

The chain uses TRBV9 and TRBJ2-7; unclear D gene. V dropped 0 bases and J dropped 5 bases, with 12 bases sitting between them. In germline, CDR1 is SGDLS, CDR2 YYNGEE. The CDR3 runs 14 residues. CDR3 coding DNA: TGTGCCAGCAGCGTAGAGATTAACTACAACGAGCAGTACTTC. Its translation: CASSVEINYNEQYF. The full variable domain, its missing parts supplied by reference TRBV9 and TRBJ2-7, is DSGVTQTPKHLITATGQRVTLRCSPRSGDLSVYWYQQSLDQGLQFLIQYYNGEERAKGNILERFSAQQFPDLHSELNLSSLELGDSALYFCASSVEINYNEQYFGPGTRLTVT.

About this clone itself: The junction departs from germline at one end; a sequencing error may be responsible. CDR3 loop: CASSLIQGGNYGYTF. CDR3 sequence (DNA): TGTGCCAGCAGCTTAATTCAGGGAGGTAACTATGGTTACACCTTC. The genes are TRBV7-9 and TRBJ1-2; perhaps TRBD1 as D (5 bases). Germline V CDR1 and CDR2: SEHNR, FQNEAQ (reference sequence). The CDR3 is made up of 15 amino acids.

The chain recombines TRBV29-1 with TRBJ1-3; D is undetermined. V was cut by 6 bases and J by 0 bases, with 18 bases left in between. This CDR3 is built from 16 residues. Germline V gene lookup returns CDR1 SQVTM and CDR2 ANQGSEA. CDR3 residues: CSVLTRGTSSGNTIYF. The CDR3 DNA is TGCAGCGTCCTAACGCGGGGAACCAGCTCTGGAAACACCATATATTTT.